What follows are 20 T cell receptor beta chains derived from one specimen sequenced in a study of T cell responses to AZD1222 COVID-19 vaccine. The table came from immunoSEQ multiplex PCR; TCRdb's copy has only in-frame clones and leaves some out. The sample holds about 150,000 clones; around 89% are singletons and the top ten take 5% to 5.5%. Sequenced material: peripheral blood, taken on day 0 of AZD1222 vaccination. These receptors all come from an adult in good health.

The chain employs TRBV19 and TRBJ2-6; 7 bases align to TRBD2. The CDR3 length is 19 residues. Germline V CDR1 and CDR2: LNHDA, SQIVND (reference sequence). With V trimmed by 4 bases and J by 1 base, 13 bases remained unmatched. CDR3 DNA: TGTGCCAGTAGTAAAGCGGGATGGGGGGTTCATTCTGGGGCCAACGTCCTGACTTTC. Translation gives CASSKAGWGVHSGANVLTF.

V and J are TRBV7-9 and TRBJ1-5, with D unresolved. Germline V gene sequence: CDR1 SEHNR, CDR2 FQNEAQ (reference sequence). This CDR3 spans 15 amino acids. V lost 1 base and J lost 3, with 10 bases in between. As DNA, the CDR3 is TGTGCCAGCAGCTTAGGCGGTGTAATCAATCAGCCCCAGCATTTT. Its protein is CASSLGGVINQPQHF.

This chain uses TRBV30 with TRBJ1-2; D is perhaps TRBD1 (5 bases). V shed 2 bases and J shed 4 bases, with 17 bases lying between them. Germline V gene lookup returns CDR1 GTSNPN and CDR2 SVGIG (reference sequence). This CDR3 is built from 15 residues. The CDR3, as DNA: TGTGCCTGGAGTACGTCTTTCAGGGACCTCTATGGCTACACCTTC. Its translation: CAWSTSFRDLYGYTF. The full variable domain, with the rest looked up from reference TRBV30 and TRBJ1-2, is SQTIHQWPATLVQPVGSPLSLECTVEGTSNPNLYWYRQAAGRGLQLLFYSVGIGQISSEVPQNLSASRPQDRQFILSSKKLLLSDSGFYLCAWSTSFRDLYGYTFGSGTRLTVV.

This chain joins TRBV11-3 and TRBJ2-5; no firm D call. From germline, CDR1 is SGHNT and CDR2 YENEEA. V was shortened by 0 bases and J by 4 bases, with 3 bases between the two germline ends. CDR3 length: 12 residues. The chain's CDR3 is CASSLDLETQYF. The DNA for the CDR3 is TGTGCCAGCAGCTTAGATTTAGAGACCCAGTACTTC.

With regard to this clone: Other DNA sequences in this sample translate to the same CDR3. This chain joins TRBV9 and TRBJ2-2; the match to TRBD2 covers 11 bases. The length of the CDR3 is 17 residues. Per the germline V gene, CDR1 is SGDLS and CDR2 is YYNGEE. With V trimmed by 3 bases and J by 1 base, 5 bases remained unmatched. Here the CDR3 reads CASSAGLAGGNTGELFF. In DNA form, the CDR3 reads TGTGCCAGCAGCGCGGGCCTAGCGGGAGGGAACACCGGGGAGCTGTTTTTT.

The V gene is TRBV28, the J gene TRBJ1-5, with a possible D match to TRBD1 (5 bases). The germline V gene has CDR1 MDHEN and CDR2 SYDVKM. The CDR3 is 15 amino acids. With 5 bases removed from V and 6 bases from J, the gap between germline ends came to 17 bases. For the CDR3, the DNA is TGTGCCAGCAGTCCCGGGGGAGGGGTTAGTCAGCCCCAGCATTTT. Translated, it gives CASSPGGGVSQPQHF.

This clone was seen more than once but under ten times. The chain couples TRBV3-1 (or the pseudogene TRBV3-2) to TRBJ1-4, with 9 bases matching TRBD1. The CDR3 extends over 14 amino acids. V lost 2 bases and J lost 10; bases outside the gene matches: 5. The germline V gene encodes CDR1 LGHDT and CDR2 YNNKEL (reference sequence). The CDR3 protein is CASSQRDREGKLFF. CDR3 DNA sequence: TGTGCCAGCAGCCAAAGGGACAGGGAGGGAAAACTGTTTTTT.

The CDR3 spells CASTDRGNTEAFF. In nucleotides, the CDR3 is TGTGCCAGCACTGACAGGGGGAACACTGAAGCTTTCTTT. The chain recombines TRBV6-6 with TRBJ1-1; 8 bases are a match to TRBD1. This CDR3 is 13 amino acids long. Germline CDR1 and CDR2: MNHNY and SVGAGI (reference sequence). V trimming: 7 bases; J trimming: 1 base; junction bases outside the gene matches: 2.

The V gene is TRBV25-1, the J gene TRBJ2-3, with D possibly matching TRBD2 (5 bases). The CDR3 loop spans 13 amino acids. Germline CDR1 is MGHDK and CDR2 is SYGVNS. The CDR3 is CVNISAFTDTQYF. The CDR3 DNA is TGTGTAAATATTAGCGCCTTCACAGATACGCAGTATTTT. Drawing the rest from reference TRBV25-1 and TRBJ2-3, the complete variable domain is EADIYQTPRYLVIGTGKKITLECSQTMGHDKMYWYQQDPGMELHLIHYSYGVNSTEKGDLSSESTVSRIRTEHFPLTLESARPSHTSQYLCVNISAFTDTQYFGPGTRLTVL.

The chain joins TRBV5-1 to TRBJ1-1; no definite D call. Per the germline V gene, CDR1 is SGHRS and CDR2 is YFSETQ. CDR3 length equals 13 residues. Between the trimmed V and J ends, which lost 2 bases and 1 base, there was a span of 6 bases. The DNA for the CDR3 is TGCGCCAGCAGCTTACAAGCGAACACTGAAGCTTTCTTT. This encodes CASSLQANTEAFF.

This chain uses TRBV28 with TRBJ1-4; D is unclear. The CDR3 is 16 amino acids. V lost 7 bases, J lost 3 bases, and 18 bases lay in between. The V gene's germline CDR1 is MDHEN and CDR2 SYDVKM. DNA for the CDR3: TGTGCCAGCACTCTTTCCTCAGGTTCATCTAATGAAAAACTGTTTTTT. This encodes CASTLSSGSSNEKLFF.

This clone has only one observation. This chain joins TRBV24-1 and TRBJ2-5; 13 bases map to TRBD2. The CDR3 is 15 amino acids. Germline CDR1 KGHDR, CDR2 SFDVKD. The V gene end was trimmed by 9 bases and the J gene end by 2 bases; junction bases not matched to a gene: 5. Here the CDR3 reads CATSTSGRGQETQYF. The CDR3 DNA reads as TGTGCCACCTCCACTAGCGGGAGGGGGCAAGAGACCCAGTACTTC.

This chain links TRBV12-3 or TRBV12-4 with TRBJ2-7; D may be TRBD1 or TRBD2 (6 bases each). The CDR3 totals 12 residues. V shed 6 bases and J shed 9 bases, with 15 bases lying between them. CDR3 nucleotide sequence: TGTGCCAGCAGCCTGGAGGGGGTTCGGCAGTACTTC. This translates into CASSLEGVRQYF.

This clone was seen only a few times. The rearrangement links TRBV5-1 to TRBJ2-7, with a weak D call TRBD2 (6 bases). Deletions cut 4 bases from V and 7 bases from J, with 18 bases between. The CDR3 has 14 amino acids. From germline, CDR1 is SGHRS and CDR2 YFSETQ. CDR3 DNA sequence: TGCGCCAGCAGCCTGGAGGGCCTTCAGGGTGAGCAGTACTTC. Its translation: CASSLEGLQGEQYF.

The rearrangement uses TRBV9 and TRBJ1-1; D may be TRBD1 (6 bases). Germline V gene sequence: CDR1 SGDLS, CDR2 YYNGEE. The CDR3 is made up of 16 amino acids. V lost 0 bases, J lost 5 bases, and 17 bases lay in between. The CDR3 DNA is TGTGCCAGCAGCGTAGTCCCTCAGGGGAGGCGGACTGAAGCTTTCTTT. Translating gives CASSVVPQGRRTEAFF.

The chain uses TRBV7-2 and TRBJ2-7, with 10 bases identical to TRBD2. CDR3 size: 16 residues. CDR1 SGHTA and CDR2 FQGNSA come from the germline V gene. With V trimmed by 5 bases and J by 2 bases, 9 bases remained unmatched. The CDR3 protein is CASSPRTSGSTYEQYF. CDR3 nucleotide sequence: TGTGCCAGCAGCCCACGGACTAGCGGAAGTACCTACGAGCAGTACTTC.

This clone showed up just once. The chain carries TRBV20-1 and TRBJ2-3; TRBD1 is a possible D gene (5 bases). V was pared by 3 bases and J by 4 bases, with 14 bases between. CDR1 is DFQATT, CDR2 SNEGSKA, per germline (reference sequence). The CDR3 runs to 14 residues. The CDR3: CSASRQGWADTQYF. DNA of the CDR3: TGCAGTGCTAGTAGGCAGGGATGGGCAGATACGCAGTATTTT.

This clone occurred a few times. The chain recombines TRBV6-5 with TRBJ2-3, with 9 bases that match TRBD1. The CDR3 runs to 13 residues. Germline loops: CDR1 MNHEY, CDR2 SVGAGI. This CDR3 reads CAYRDRVTDTQYF. The CDR3 coding sequence is TGTGCGTACCGGGACAGGGTTACAGATACGCAGTATTTT.

This sequence joins TRBV7-3 and TRBJ1-6; maybe TRBD1 (6 bases). The V gene's germline CDR1 is SGHTA and CDR2 FQGTGA. Trimming pared 3 bases from V and 9 bases from J, leaving 12 bases between. There are 14 residues in the CDR3. CDR3 bases: TGTGCCAGCAGCTTCGGACAGTCGGGTTCACCCCTCCACTTT. Translating gives CASSFGQSGSPLHF.

This chain joins TRBV14 and TRBJ2-1; D is unclear. The CDR3 length is 14 residues. Per the germline V gene, CDR1 is SGHDN and CDR2 is FVKESK. Trimming took off 1 base at V and 3 bases at J, with 7 bases between the two ends. CDR3 nucleotide sequence: TGTGCCAGCAGCCAAGTGGACCTCTACAATGAGCAGTTCTTC. Translating gives CASSQVDLYNEQFF.